One sample yielded the 5 T cell receptor beta chains listed below, sequenced in a study of identical twins. From the 5' RACE reads, TCRdb called clonotypes with MiXCR, one entry per CDR3 protein. Found here are some 710,000 distinct CDR3 sequences, around 6.1% of them singletons; the top ten hold about 2%. What was sequenced was naive T cells sorted from blood. Every receptor here comes from a man younger than 30 in good health.

This clonotype was detected only a few times. The rearrangement joins TRBV20-1 to TRBJ2-1; D unclear. Trimming shortened V by 0 bases and J by 1 base, and 10 bases separated the two germline ends. The V gene's germline CDR1 is DFQATT and CDR2 SNEGSKA (reference sequence). CDR3 size: 15 residues. CDR3 protein: CSARDRNSSYNEQFF. In DNA form, the CDR3 reads TGCAGTGCTAGAGATCGTAATAGTTCCTACAATGAGCAGTTCTTC.

Many counts were recorded for this clonotype. The rearrangement joins TRBV7-9 to TRBJ2-1; tentative D call: TRBD2 (5 bases). Trimming cost V 4 bases and J 10 bases, with 17 bases left between them. Germline V gene lookup returns CDR1 SEHNR and CDR2 FQNEAQ (reference sequence). There are 14 residues in the CDR3. This CDR3 reads CASSSRTLAEEQFF. In DNA, the CDR3 is TGTGCCAGCAGCTCTCGGACTTTAGCAGAAGAGCAGTTCTTC. Together with reference TRBV7-9 and TRBJ2-1, the CDR3 gives the full variable domain: DTGVSQNPRHKITKRGQNVTFRCDPISEHNRLYWYRQTLGQGPEFLTYFQNEAQLEKSRLLSDRFSAERPKGSFSTLEIQRTEQGDSAMYLCASSSRTLAEEQFFGPGTRLTVL.

There are many counts of this clonotype. The rearrangement links TRBV7-9 to TRBJ2-5; TRBD2 matches 12 bases. CDR3 length equals 15 residues. Germline V gene data show CDR1 as SEHNR and CDR2 as FQNEAQ (reference sequence). With 5 bases clipped from V and 3 bases from J, the junction kept 4 bases outside the gene matches. CDR3 coding DNA: TGTGCCAGCAGCATATGGACTAGCGGGAAAGAGACCCAGTACTTC. Its protein is CASSIWTSGKETQYF.

This clonotype was counted ten times or more. The CDR3 nucleotides are TGCGCCAGCAGCCAAGAGGGTAGAGCCACCGAGCAGTTCTTC. It translates to CASSQEGRATEQFF. The gene calls are TRBV4-3 and TRBJ2-1; no reliable D call. Per germline, CDR1 LGHNA and CDR2 YSLEER. The length of the CDR3 is 14 residues. V was cut by 0 bases and J by 10 bases, with 13 bases left in between.

The sample holds a few counts of this clonotype. CDR3 sequence (DNA): TGCGCCAGCAAACTTAACGTTGCCGCTGGGGCCAACGTCCTGACTTTC. It specifies CASKLNVAAGANVLTF. V gene TRBV5-1 combines with J gene TRBJ2-6; D is unresolved. Trimming took 6 bases from V and 2 from J, leaving 15 bases between them. Germline V gene sequence: CDR1 SGHRS, CDR2 YFSETQ. CDR3 length: 16 residues.